This T cell receptor (beta chain) appears in the sequencing data of a study of shared clonotypes between healthy human individuals. Study conclusions and caveats: Across a few donors, naive CD4 shared roughly 5.2%, naive CD8 more than 3%, memory CD4 roughly 2.3%, memory CD8 around 0.42%.

Method: immunoSEQ multiplex PCR; TCRdb's copy keeps in-frame clones and lacks some. The data hold some 1,900,000 clones, with about 95% observed a single time. Details on this clone: Its antigen is not known.

Germline trimming cut 3 bases from V and 3 bases from J; bases unmatched to any gene: 6. There are 16 residues in the CDR3. Germline V gene sequence: CDR1 SGHTA, CDR2 FQGNSA. Positive CCR7 selection of CD45RO-negative cells yielded the naive CD8 cells, and terminally differentiated effector memory CD45RA+ cells were excluded. Donors included only healthy HIV-negative adults lacking recent acute infections or vaccinations. Caucasian adults living in Nashville, Tennessee, provided all samples. The clonotype originates from a man aged 18-30 years in good health. Material for sequencing was naive CD8+ T cells sorted from blood. This chain uses TRBV7-2 with TRBJ2-7; 12 nucleotides agree with TRBD2. CDR3 region: CASSLERTSGIYEQYF. In DNA form, the CDR3 reads TGTGCCAGCAGCTTGGAGCGGACTAGCGGGATCTACGAGCAGTACTTC.